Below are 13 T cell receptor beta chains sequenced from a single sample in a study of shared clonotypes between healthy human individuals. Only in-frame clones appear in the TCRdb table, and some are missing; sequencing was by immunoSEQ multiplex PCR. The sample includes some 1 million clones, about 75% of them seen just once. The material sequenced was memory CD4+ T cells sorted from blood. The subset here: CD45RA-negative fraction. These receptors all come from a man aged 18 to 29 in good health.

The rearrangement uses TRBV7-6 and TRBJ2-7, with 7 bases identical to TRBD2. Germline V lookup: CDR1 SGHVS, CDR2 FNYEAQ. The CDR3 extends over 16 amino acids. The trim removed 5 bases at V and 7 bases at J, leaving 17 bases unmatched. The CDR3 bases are TGTGCCAGCAGCCCCACAAGACCTCCGGGACTAATAGAGCAGTACTTC. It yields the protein CASSPTRPPGLIEQYF.

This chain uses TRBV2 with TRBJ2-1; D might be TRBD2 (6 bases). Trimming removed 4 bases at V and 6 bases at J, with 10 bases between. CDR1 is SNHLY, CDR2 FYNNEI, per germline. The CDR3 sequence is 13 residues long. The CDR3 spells CASSVGGPNEQFF. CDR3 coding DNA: TGTGCCAGCAGTGTGGGAGGACCCAATGAGCAGTTCTTC.

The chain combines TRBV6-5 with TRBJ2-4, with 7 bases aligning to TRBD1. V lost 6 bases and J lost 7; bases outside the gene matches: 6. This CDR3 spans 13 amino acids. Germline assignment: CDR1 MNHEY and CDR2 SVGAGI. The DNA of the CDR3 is TGTGCCAGCAGCGCGACAGGGCGCAACATTCAGTACTTC. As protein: CASSATGRNIQYF.

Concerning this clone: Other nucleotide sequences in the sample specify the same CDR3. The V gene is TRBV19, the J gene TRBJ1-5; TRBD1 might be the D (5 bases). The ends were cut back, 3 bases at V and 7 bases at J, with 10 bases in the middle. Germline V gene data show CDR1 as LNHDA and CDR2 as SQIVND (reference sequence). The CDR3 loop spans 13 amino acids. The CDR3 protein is CASSIEGRQPQHF. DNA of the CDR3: TGTGCCAGTAGTATCGAGGGACGGCAGCCCCAGCATTTT.

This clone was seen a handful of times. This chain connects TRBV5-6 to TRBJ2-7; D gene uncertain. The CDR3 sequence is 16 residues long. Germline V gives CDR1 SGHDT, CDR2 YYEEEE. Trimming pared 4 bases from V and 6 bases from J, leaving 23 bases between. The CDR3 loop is CASSLTMVIAMREQYF. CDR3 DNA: TGTGCCAGCAGCCTAACGATGGTTATAGCAATGCGCGAGCAGTACTTC.

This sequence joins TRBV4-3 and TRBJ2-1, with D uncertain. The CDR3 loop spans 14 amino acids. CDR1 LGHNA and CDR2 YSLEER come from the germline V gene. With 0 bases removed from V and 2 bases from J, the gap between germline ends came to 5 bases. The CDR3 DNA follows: TGCGCCAGCAGCCAAGATTCCCCCTACAATGAGCAGTTCTTC. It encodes CASSQDSPYNEQFF.

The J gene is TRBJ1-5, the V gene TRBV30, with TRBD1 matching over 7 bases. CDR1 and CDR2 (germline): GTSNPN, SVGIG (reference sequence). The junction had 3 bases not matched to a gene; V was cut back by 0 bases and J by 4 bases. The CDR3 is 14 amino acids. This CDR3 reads CAWSVTGENQPQHF. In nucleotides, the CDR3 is TGTGCCTGGAGTGTAACAGGGGAGAATCAGCCCCAGCATTTT. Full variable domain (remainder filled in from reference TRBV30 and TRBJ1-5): SQTIHQWPATLVQPVGSPLSLECTVEGTSNPNLYWYRQAAGRGLQLLFYSVGIGQISSEVPQNLSASRPQDRQFILSSKKLLLSDSGFYLCAWSVTGENQPQHFGDGTRLSIL.

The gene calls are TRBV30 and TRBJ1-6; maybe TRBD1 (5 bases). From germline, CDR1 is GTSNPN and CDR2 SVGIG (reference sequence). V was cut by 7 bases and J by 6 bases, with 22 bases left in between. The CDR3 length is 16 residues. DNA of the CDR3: TGTGCCTCCGACCGGAGACAGCGGATCTCTAATTCACCCCTCCACTTT. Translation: CASDRRQRISNSPLHF. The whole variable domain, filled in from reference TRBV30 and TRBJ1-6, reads SQTIHQWPATLVQPVGSPLSLECTVEGTSNPNLYWYRQAAGRGLQLLFYSVGIGQISSEVPQNLSASRPQDRQFILSSKKLLLSDSGFYLCASDRRQRISNSPLHFGNGTRLTVT.

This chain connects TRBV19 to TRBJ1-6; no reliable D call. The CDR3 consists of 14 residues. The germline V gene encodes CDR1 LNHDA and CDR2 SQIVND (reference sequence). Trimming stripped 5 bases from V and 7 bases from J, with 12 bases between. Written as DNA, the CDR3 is TGTGCCAGTAGTTTGCAAGGGAACAATTCACCCCTCCACTTT. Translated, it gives CASSLQGNNSPLHF.

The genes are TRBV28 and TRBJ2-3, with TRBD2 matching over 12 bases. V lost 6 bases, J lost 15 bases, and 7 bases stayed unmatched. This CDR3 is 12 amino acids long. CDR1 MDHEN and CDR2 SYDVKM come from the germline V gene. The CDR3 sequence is CASSTPTSGSYF. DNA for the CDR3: TGTGCCAGCAGCACCCCGACTAGCGGGAGTTATTTT. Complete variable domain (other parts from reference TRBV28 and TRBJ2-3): DVKVTQSSRYLVKRTGEKVFLECVQDMDHENMFWYRQDPGLGLRLIYFSYDVKMKEKGDIPEGYSVSREKKERFSLILESASTNQTSMYLCASSTPTSGSYFGPGTRLTVL.

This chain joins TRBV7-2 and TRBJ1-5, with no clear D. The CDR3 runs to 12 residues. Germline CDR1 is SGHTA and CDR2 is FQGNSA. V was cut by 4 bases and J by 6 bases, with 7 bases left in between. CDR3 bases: TGTGCCAGCAGCTCGGACGCTCAGCCCCAGCATTTT. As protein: CASSSDAQPQHF.

In DNA, the CDR3 is TGTGCCAGCAGCTTATGGACAGGGGTCTCAACAGATACGCAGTATTTT. It yields the protein CASSLWTGVSTDTQYF. The chain joins TRBV21-1 to TRBJ2-3; no DNA check was done on the table's D call, TRBD1. TRBV21-1 is a pseudogene. The CDR3 has 16 residues.

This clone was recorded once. The CDR3 region is CASSPRTGFGTGELFF. DNA for the CDR3: TGTGCCAGCAGTCCGCGGACAGGTTTTGGCACCGGGGAGCTGTTTTTT. The V gene is TRBV27, the J gene TRBJ2-2, with 7 positions matching TRBD1. V lost 5 bases to trimming and J lost 4 bases; unmatched junction nucleotides: 10. Germline assignment: CDR1 MNHEY and CDR2 SMNVEV (reference sequence). The CDR3 contains 16 residues.